A single sample is the source of the 30 T cell receptor beta chains below, sequenced in a study of cytomegalovirus exposure and HLA in healthy donors. PCR employed 60 Vbeta and 13 Jbeta primers. Method: immunoSEQ multiplex PCR; TCRdb's copy keeps in-frame clones and lacks some. The table records about 120,000 clones, about 78% of them present only once. The sample consisted of PBMCs. The receptors originated from a woman aged 40 to 50 in good health and CMV-seropositive.

The chain carries TRBV10-1 and TRBJ1-6; 7 bases map to TRBD1. The junction had 5 bases not matched to a gene; V was cut back by 4 bases and J by 2 bases. CDR1 WNHNN and CDR2 SYGVQD come from the germline V gene (reference sequence). The CDR3 runs 16 residues. This CDR3 is CASSVQGGTYNSPLHF. The CDR3 DNA reads as TGCGCCAGCAGTGTGCAGGGGGGCACCTATAATTCACCCCTCCACTTT.

The chain uses TRBV20-1 and TRBJ1-5, with D possibly being TRBD1 (5 bases). Germline-derived CDR1 and CDR2 are DFQATT and SNEGSKA (reference sequence). This CDR3 comprises 11 residues. The CDR3 sequence is CAMGGNQPQHF. The CDR3 coding sequence is TGCGCGATGGGGGGAAATCAGCCCCAGCATTTT.

This clone was seen a few times. The V and J genes are TRBV7-2 and TRBJ2-3; D is perhaps TRBD1 (6 bases). The germline V and J ends were trimmed by 5 bases and 12 bases, with 15 bases remaining between them. The germline CDR1 and CDR2 sequences are SGHTA and FQGNSA. The CDR3 covers 12 residues. The DNA of the CDR3 is TGTGCCAGCAGCACCCCCGGGACACCTCAGTATTTT. Translation: CASSTPGTPQYF.

J is TRBJ2-7 and V is TRBV28; TRBD1 matches at 8 bases. CDR3 length equals 13 residues. V was pared by 5 bases and J by 5 bases, with 5 bases of the junction left unmatched. The germline V gene encodes CDR1 MDHEN and CDR2 SYDVKM. The CDR3 DNA sequence: TGTGCCAGCAGTGTAGGGACAGGCGACGAGCAGTACTTC. It specifies CASSVGTGDEQYF.

The chain combines TRBV6-1 with TRBJ2-2; D might be TRBD2 (5 bases). The CDR3 sequence is 14 residues long. The V end lost 8 bases, the J end lost 3 bases, and 13 bases lay between the germline ends. The germline CDR1 and CDR2 sequences are MNHNS and SASEGT. CDR3 sequence reads: CASAWARDTGELFF. The CDR3 nucleotides read TGTGCCAGCGCGTGGGCGCGGGACACCGGGGAGCTGTTTTTT.

The gene calls are TRBV27 and TRBJ2-5; D remains ambiguous. This CDR3 is 14 amino acids long. Germline CDR1 is MNHEY and CDR2 is SMNVEV (reference sequence). Trimming took 5 bases from V and 2 from J, leaving 12 bases between them. Here the CDR3 DNA reads TGTGCCAGCAGTCCCAACATAATGCAAGAGACCCAGTACTTC. This translates into CASSPNIMQETQYF.

The chain has TRBV9 and TRBJ2-7; D is possibly TRBD2 (6 bases). The CDR3 spans 15 residues. Germline CDR1 SGDLS, CDR2 YYNGEE. Trimming removed 3 bases from V and 6 bases from J, with 19 bases in between. DNA of the CDR3: TGTGCCAGCAGCGAGGGGAGGCAGGGAACCGCCGAGCAGTACTTC. Its translation is CASSEGRQGTAEQYF.

J is TRBJ1-1 and V is TRBV11-2, with 7 bases lining up with TRBD1. With 4 bases clipped from V and 5 bases from J, the junction kept 4 bases outside the gene matches. There are 13 residues in the CDR3. CDR1 and CDR2 (germline): SGHAT, FQNNGV. The CDR3 is CASSSQQGTEAFF. CDR3 coding DNA: TGTGCCAGCAGCTCCCAACAGGGGACTGAAGCTTTCTTT.

The J gene is TRBJ1-3, the V gene TRBV25-1, with D tentatively TRBD1 (5 bases). Trimming left V 5 bases short and J 2 bases short, with 10 bases between. Germline assignment: CDR1 MGHDK and CDR2 SYGVNS. The CDR3 is 14 amino acids. The CDR3 region has the DNA TGTGCCAGCAGTAAGACAGATCCTGGAAACACCATATATTTT. The encoded protein is CASSKTDPGNTIYF.

This chain connects TRBV5-1 to TRBJ1-2, with 8 bases matching TRBD1. CDR3 length: 13 amino acids. V dropped 4 bases and J dropped 4; count of bases not matched to a gene: 3. Germline CDR1 SGHRS, CDR2 YFSETQ. The DNA of the CDR3 is TGCGCCAGCAGCGACAGGGGAGCCTATGGCTACACCTTC. As protein: CASSDRGAYGYTF.

The CDR3: CASSLEVLAGGQETQYF. The CDR3 DNA reads as TGTGCCAGCAGCTTAGAGGTGCTAGCGGGGGGCCAAGAGACCCAGTACTTC. The chain recombines TRBV7-2 with TRBJ2-5, with 11 bases lining up with TRBD2. CDR1 and CDR2 (germline): SGHTA, FQGNSA. The trim removed 1 base at V and 1 base at J, leaving 5 bases unmatched. CDR3 length: 17 residues. Supplemented by reference TRBV7-2 and TRBJ2-5, the full variable domain reads GAGVSQSPSNKVTEKGKDVELRCDPISGHTALYWYRQSLGQGLEFLIYFQGNSAPDKSGLPSDRFSAERTGGSVSTLTIQRTQQEDSAVYLCASSLEVLAGGQETQYFGPGTRLLVL.

V gene TRBV7-9 combines with J gene TRBJ2-2; D is possibly TRBD1 (6 bases). The CDR3 has 15 residues. The V end was cut by 3 bases, the J end by 4 bases, with 12 bases between. CDR1 is SEHNR and CDR2 is FQNEAQ in the germline V gene (reference sequence). CDR3 sequence: CASSFGQLSTGELFF. DNA of the CDR3: TGTGCCAGCAGCTTTGGACAGTTAAGCACCGGGGAGCTGTTTTTT.

Notes on this clone: Germline and junction disagree at one end, which may indicate a read error. V and J are TRBV7-2 and TRBJ1-2; 8 nucleotides align to TRBD1. The germline V gene encodes CDR1 SGHTA and CDR2 FQGNSA. The CDR3 loop spans 13 amino acids. The CDR3 DNA is TGTGCCAGCAGCATCCGGGACAGGCTCGACGAGGCCTTC. It translates to CASSIRDRLDEAF.

V gene TRBV4-2 combines with J gene TRBJ2-5; TRBD2 is a possible D gene (5 bases). The length of the CDR3 is 14 residues. Germline V gives CDR1 LGHNA, CDR2 YNFKEQ. Trimming removed 1 base at V and 3 bases at J, with 9 bases between. This CDR3 reads CASSQASGEETQYF. The DNA for the CDR3 is TGTGCCAGCAGCCAAGCCAGCGGAGAAGAGACCCAGTACTTC.

The rearrangement uses TRBV6-1 and TRBJ2-7; the D is unclear. Germline CDR1 and CDR2: MNHNS and SASEGT. The CDR3 consists of 11 residues. V gave up 3 bases and J gave up 3 bases, with 3 bases separating them. The CDR3 DNA follows: TGTGCCAGCAGTGACTTCTACGAGCAGTACTTC. Its protein product is CASSDFYEQYF.

The V gene is TRBV4-3, the J gene TRBJ2-7; D may be TRBD1 (5 bases). V was shortened by 4 bases and J by 0 bases, with 10 bases between the two germline ends. CDR3 size: 14 residues. The germline V gene has CDR1 LGHNA and CDR2 YSLEER. CDR3 residues: CASSRGHSSYEQYF. The CDR3 DNA is TGCGCCAGCAGCCGCGGACACAGCTCCTACGAGCAGTACTTC.

This chain uses TRBV28 with TRBJ2-1; 13 nucleotides line up with TRBD2. Germline trimming cut 5 bases from V and 0 bases from J; bases unmatched to any gene: 13. CDR3 size: 20 residues. Germline lookup yields CDR1 MDHEN and CDR2 SYDVKM. This CDR3 reads CASSLRRTSGGLTSYNEQFF. The CDR3 nucleotides are TGTGCCAGCAGTCTACGACGGACTAGCGGGGGCCTAACCTCCTACAATGAGCAGTTCTTC.

This rearrangement joins TRBV5-4 to TRBJ2-7; TRBD2 agrees at 11 bases. Germline values: CDR1 SGHNT, CDR2 YYREEE (reference sequence). Unmatched junction bases numbered 13, after V lost 4 bases and J lost 7 bases. CDR3 length: 16 amino acids. The CDR3 DNA sequence: TGTGCCAGCAGCCCAGGGGGGCTAGCGGGGGGCAGAGAGCAGTACTTC. Amino acids: CASSPGGLAGGREQYF.

The V and J genes are TRBV7-3 and TRBJ2-5, with 7 positions matching TRBD1. The CDR3 is 13 residues long. J was trimmed by 4 bases and V by 5 bases; bases with no gene match: 4. CDR1 SGHTA and CDR2 FQGTGA come from the germline V gene. CDR3 coding DNA: TGTGCCAGCAGCACGAACAGGGGAGAGACCCAGTACTTC. Translated: CASSTNRGETQYF.

This chain connects TRBV7-9 to TRBJ2-1; TRBD2 agrees at 9 bases. Germline CDR1 and CDR2: SEHNR and FQNEAQ (reference sequence). Unmatched junction bases numbered 7, after V lost 2 bases and J lost 5 bases. The CDR3 loop spans 16 amino acids. The CDR3 DNA follows: TGTGCCAGCAGCTTAAGGGGGGGACTAGCAAACAATGAGCAGTTCTTC. Translating it yields CASSLRGGLANNEQFF. Complete variable domain (other parts from reference TRBV7-9 and TRBJ2-1): DTGVSQNPRHKITKRGQNVTFRCDPISEHNRLYWYRQTLGQGPEFLTYFQNEAQLEKSRLLSDRFSAERPKGSFSTLEIQRTEQGDSAMYLCASSLRGGLANNEQFFGPGTRLTVL.

The chain combines TRBV16 with TRBJ1-2; D is undetermined. Germline CDR1 reads KGHSY; CDR2 reads FQNENV. The CDR3 extends over 14 amino acids. The V gene lost 2 bases and the J gene lost 5 bases, with 12 bases spanning the gap. Here the CDR3 DNA reads TGTGCCAGCAGCCAAGTAATCCAGGAATATGGCTACACCTTC. Protein sequence: CASSQVIQEYGYTF.

The J gene is TRBJ1-1, the V gene TRBV25-1; TRBD1 aligns across 7 bases. Germline CDR1 is MGHDK and CDR2 is SYGVNS. V lost 6 bases to trimming and J lost 1 base; unmatched junction nucleotides: 5. CDR3 size: 14 residues. CDR3 bases: TGTGCCAGCAGGAGGACAGGCGAGAACACTGAAGCTTTCTTT. Translation: CASRRTGENTEAFF.

The chain is built from TRBV9 and TRBJ2-1; 10 nucleotides align to TRBD2. CDR3 size: 15 residues. The trim removed 0 bases at V and 7 bases at J, leaving 4 bases unmatched. CDR1 SGDLS and CDR2 YYNGEE come from the germline V gene. CDR3 in amino acids: CASSVVLAGVNEQFF. CDR3 in DNA: TGTGCCAGCAGCGTAGTTCTAGCGGGGGTGAATGAGCAGTTCTTC.

This clone was detected only once. The chain is built from TRBV15 and TRBJ2-3; D is unresolved. Germline assignment: CDR1 LNHNV and CDR2 YYDKDF (reference sequence). Trimming shortened V by 1 base and J by 0 bases, and 8 bases separated the two germline ends. The CDR3 contains 15 residues. The CDR3 sequence is CATSRAGASTDTQYF. CDR3 sequence (DNA): TGTGCCACCAGCAGAGCGGGTGCTAGCACAGATACGCAGTATTTT.

This clone was seen only a few times. The chain has TRBV7-2 and TRBJ1-2; D uncertain. This CDR3 is 14 amino acids long. Germline CDR1 SGHTA, CDR2 FQGNSA. V lost 2 bases to trimming and J lost 5 bases, with 12 bases between them. The CDR3 sequence: CASSLPQLVYGYTF. The CDR3 region has the DNA TGTGCCAGCAGCTTACCCCAACTAGTATATGGCTACACCTTC.

V and J are TRBV19 and TRBJ1-1; D not certain. Trimming removed 4 bases at V and 6 bases at J, with 12 bases between. The germline CDR1 and CDR2 sequences are LNHDA and SQIVND (reference sequence). The CDR3 sequence is 13 residues long. The DNA for the CDR3 is TGTGCCAGTAGTACTGCCACTAGCGCTGAAGCTTTCTTT. Translated: CASSTATSAEAFF.

The chain is built from TRBV7-3 and TRBJ2-3, with TRBD1 matching over 8 bases. The CDR3 is made up of 16 amino acids. V gave up 5 bases and J gave up 4 bases; unmatched junction bases: 11. The germline gives CDR1 SGHTA, CDR2 FQGTGA. The CDR3 reads CASSPGMGTGSDTQYF. In DNA, the CDR3 is TGTGCCAGCAGCCCCGGGATGGGGACAGGTTCAGATACGCAGTATTTT. The variable domain in full, completed from reference TRBV7-3 and TRBJ2-3, reads GAGVSQTPSNKVTEKGKYVELRCDPISGHTALYWYRQSLGQGPEFLIYFQGTGAADDSGLPNDRFFAVRPEGSVSTLKIQRTERGDSAVYLCASSPGMGTGSDTQYFGPGTRLTVL.

V and J are TRBV5-1 and TRBJ1-2, with D unresolved. This CDR3 spans 19 amino acids. Germline values: CDR1 SGHRS, CDR2 YFSETQ. V was trimmed by 0 bases and J by 3 bases, leaving 24 bases between them. The CDR3 nucleotides read TGCGCCAGCAGCTTGGATGTGGCAGCCCCCCGCCAGCGAGACTATGGCTACACCTTC. Translation: CASSLDVAAPRQRDYGYTF.

CDR3 DNA sequence: TGTGCCAGCAGTGAAACGAGGGAGGGTGGCTACACCTTC. It encodes CASSETREGGYTF. This rearrangement joins TRBV6-1 to TRBJ1-2; D unclear. V gave up 2 bases and J gave up 7 bases, with 11 bases separating them. CDR3 size: 13 residues. Germline loops: CDR1 MNHNS, CDR2 SASEGT.

The chain uses TRBV29-1 and TRBJ1-3; D may be TRBD1 (5 bases). This CDR3 region has 13 residues. CDR1 is SQVTM, CDR2 ANQGSEA, per germline. Trimming cost V 5 bases and J 3 bases, with 11 bases left between them. The CDR3, as DNA: TGCAGCGTTACTGACAGAAATGGAAACACCATATATTTT. It is translated as CSVTDRNGNTIYF.